What follows is one TCR beta chain and its context. Its antigen is unknown. The CDR3 has 14 residues. With 1 base removed from V and 0 bases from J, the gap between germline ends came to 7 bases. CDR1 is MGHRA, CDR2 YSYEKL, per germline. The data stem from a study of T cells after yellow fever vaccination. Findings of the study overall: Highly abundant clonotypes carried over from the bulk population could end up in FACS-sorted repertoires as contaminants. Reappearing after the booster were most of the clones from primary vaccination (less than 97% CD4, 88% CD8). It was a small share of clonotypes that appeared in both CD4 and CD8 compartments.

A process of 5'RACE template switching, which added a universal primer site and UMIs, was used to make TCR cDNA. TCRdb called the 5' RACE reads again in MiXCR, with one record for every CDR3 protein. The repertoire has approximately 74,000 distinct CDR3 sequences, around 6.9% of them found once; the top ten carry roughly a third. This clonotype originated in a man between 18 and 29 years old who received the YFV17D yellow fever vaccine. The input for sequencing was CD8+ T cells sorted from PBMCs, taken 5 to 6 days after the first yellow fever vaccination. This chain joins TRBV4-1 and TRBJ2-7; D perhaps matches TRBD2 (6 bases). CDR3: CASSQGGNSYEQYF. The DNA for the CDR3 is TGCGCCAGCAGCCAAGGCGGGAACTCCTACGAGCAGTACTTC.